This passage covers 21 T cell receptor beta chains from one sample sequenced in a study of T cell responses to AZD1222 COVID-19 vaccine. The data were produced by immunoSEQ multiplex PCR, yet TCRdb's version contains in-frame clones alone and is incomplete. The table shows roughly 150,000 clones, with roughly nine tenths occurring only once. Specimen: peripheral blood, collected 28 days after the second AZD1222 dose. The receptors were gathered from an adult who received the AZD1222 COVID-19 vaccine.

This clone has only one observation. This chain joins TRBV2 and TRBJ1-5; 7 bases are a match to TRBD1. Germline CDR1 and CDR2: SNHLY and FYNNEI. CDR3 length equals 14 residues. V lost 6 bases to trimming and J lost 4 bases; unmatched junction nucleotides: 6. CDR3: CASSRTGLNQPQHF. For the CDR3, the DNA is TGTGCCAGCAGCCGGACAGGCCTAAATCAGCCCCAGCATTTT.

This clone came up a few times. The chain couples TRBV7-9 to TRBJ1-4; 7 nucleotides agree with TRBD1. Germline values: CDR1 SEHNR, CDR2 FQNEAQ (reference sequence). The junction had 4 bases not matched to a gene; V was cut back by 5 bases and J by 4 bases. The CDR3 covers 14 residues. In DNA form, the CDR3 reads TGTGCCAGCAGCCCGGGACAGTATAATGAAAAACTGTTTTTT. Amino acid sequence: CASSPGQYNEKLFF.

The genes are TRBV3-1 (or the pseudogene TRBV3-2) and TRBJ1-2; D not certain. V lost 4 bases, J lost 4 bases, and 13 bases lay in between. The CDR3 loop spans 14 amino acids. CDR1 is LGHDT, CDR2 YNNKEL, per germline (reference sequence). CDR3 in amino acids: CASSPFTEVYGYTF. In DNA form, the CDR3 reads TGTGCCAGCAGCCCTTTTACAGAAGTCTATGGCTACACCTTC.

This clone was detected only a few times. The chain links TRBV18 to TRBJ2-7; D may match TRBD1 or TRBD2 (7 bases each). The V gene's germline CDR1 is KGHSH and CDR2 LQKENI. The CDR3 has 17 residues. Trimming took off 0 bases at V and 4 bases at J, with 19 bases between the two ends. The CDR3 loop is CASSPPLWEGAFYEQYF. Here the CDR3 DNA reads TGTGCCAGCTCACCACCCCTGTGGGAGGGGGCGTTTTACGAGCAGTACTTC. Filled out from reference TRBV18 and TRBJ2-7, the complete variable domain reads NAGVMQNPRHLVRRRGQEARLRCSPMKGHSHVYWYRQLPEEGLKFMVYLQKENIIDESGMPKERFSAEFPKEGPSILRIQQVVRGDSAAYFCASSPPLWEGAFYEQYFGPGTRLTVT.

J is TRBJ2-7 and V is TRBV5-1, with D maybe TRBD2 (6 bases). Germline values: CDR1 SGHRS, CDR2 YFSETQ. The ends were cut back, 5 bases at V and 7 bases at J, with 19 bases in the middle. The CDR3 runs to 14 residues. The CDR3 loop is CASREGQGLEEQYF. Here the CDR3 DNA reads TGCGCCAGCAGGGAGGGGCAGGGACTGGAAGAGCAGTACTTC. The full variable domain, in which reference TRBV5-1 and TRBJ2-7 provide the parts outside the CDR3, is KAGVTQTPRYLIKTRGQQVTLSCSPISGHRSVSWYQQTPGQGLQFLFEYFSETQRNKGNFPGRFSGRQFSNSRSEMNVSTLELGDSALYLCASREGQGLEEQYFGPGTRLTVT.

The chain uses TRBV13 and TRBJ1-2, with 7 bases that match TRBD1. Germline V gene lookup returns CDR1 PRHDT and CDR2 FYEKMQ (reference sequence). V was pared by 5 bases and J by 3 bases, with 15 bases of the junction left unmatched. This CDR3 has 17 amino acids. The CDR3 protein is CASSTFVVDRADYGYTF. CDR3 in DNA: TGTGCCAGCAGCACCTTCGTCGTTGACAGGGCTGACTATGGCTACACCTTC.

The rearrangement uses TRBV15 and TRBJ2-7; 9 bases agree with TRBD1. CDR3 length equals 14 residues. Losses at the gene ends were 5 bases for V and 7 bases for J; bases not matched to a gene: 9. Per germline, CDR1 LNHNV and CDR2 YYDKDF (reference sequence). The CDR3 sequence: CATSQNRGLGEQYF. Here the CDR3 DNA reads TGTGCCACCAGCCAGAACAGGGGGCTGGGTGAGCAGTACTTC.

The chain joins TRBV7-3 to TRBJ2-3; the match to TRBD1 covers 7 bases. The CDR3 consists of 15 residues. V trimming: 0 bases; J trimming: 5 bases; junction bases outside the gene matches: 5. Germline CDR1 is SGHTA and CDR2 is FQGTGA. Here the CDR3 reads CASSLTGTDLDTQYF. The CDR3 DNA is TGTGCCAGCAGCTTAACGGGGACAGACCTAGATACGCAGTATTTT.

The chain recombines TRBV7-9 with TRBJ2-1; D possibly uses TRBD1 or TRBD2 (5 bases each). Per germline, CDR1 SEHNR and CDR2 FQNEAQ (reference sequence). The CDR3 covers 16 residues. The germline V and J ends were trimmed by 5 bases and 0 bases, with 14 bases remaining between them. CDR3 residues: CASSPGPESSYNEQFF. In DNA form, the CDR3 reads TGTGCCAGCAGCCCGGGACCTGAAAGCTCCTACAATGAGCAGTTCTTC.

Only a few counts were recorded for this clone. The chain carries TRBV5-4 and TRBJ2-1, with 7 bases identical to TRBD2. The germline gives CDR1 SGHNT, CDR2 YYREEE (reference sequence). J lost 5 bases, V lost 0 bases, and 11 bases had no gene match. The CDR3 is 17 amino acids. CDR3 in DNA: TGTGCCAGCAGCTTGGTCCGTAGGCTAGCGGCAAACAATGAGCAGTTCTTC. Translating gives CASSLVRRLAANNEQFF. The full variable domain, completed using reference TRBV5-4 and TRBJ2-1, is ETGVTQSPTHLIKTRGQQVTLRCSSQSGHNTVSWYQQALGQGPQFIFQYYREEENGRGNFPPRFSGLQFPNYSSELNVNALELDDSALYLCASSLVRRLAANNEQFFGPGTRLTVL.

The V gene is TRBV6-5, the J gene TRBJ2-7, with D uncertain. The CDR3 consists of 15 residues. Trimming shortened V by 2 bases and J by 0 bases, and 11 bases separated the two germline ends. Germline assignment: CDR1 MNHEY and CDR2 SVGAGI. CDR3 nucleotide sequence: TGTGCCAGCAGTTACCGGGCCGTGAGCTCCTACGAGCAGTACTTC. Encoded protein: CASSYRAVSSYEQYF.

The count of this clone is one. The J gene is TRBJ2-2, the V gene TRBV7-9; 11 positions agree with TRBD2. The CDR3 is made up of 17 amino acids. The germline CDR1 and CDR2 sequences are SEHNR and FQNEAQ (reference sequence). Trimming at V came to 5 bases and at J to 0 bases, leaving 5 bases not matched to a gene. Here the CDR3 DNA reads TGTGCCAGCAGCACCTTACTAGCGGGAGCGAACACCGGGGAGCTGTTTTTT. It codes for CASSTLLAGANTGELFF.

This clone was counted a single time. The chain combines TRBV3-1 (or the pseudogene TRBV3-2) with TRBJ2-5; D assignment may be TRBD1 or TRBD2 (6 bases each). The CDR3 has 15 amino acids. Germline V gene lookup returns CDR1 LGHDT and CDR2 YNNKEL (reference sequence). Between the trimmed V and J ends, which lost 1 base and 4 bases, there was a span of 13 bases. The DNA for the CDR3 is TGTGCCAGCAGCCAAGTCAAGGGGGGTCGAGAGACCCAGTACTTC. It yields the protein CASSQVKGGRETQYF.

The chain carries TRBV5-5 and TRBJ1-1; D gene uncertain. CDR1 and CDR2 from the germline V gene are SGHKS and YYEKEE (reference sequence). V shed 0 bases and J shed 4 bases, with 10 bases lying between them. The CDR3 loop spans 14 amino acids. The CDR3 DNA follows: TGTGCCAGCAGCTTGGGAGGTCGTCTCACTGAAGCTTTCTTT. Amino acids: CASSLGGRLTEAFF.

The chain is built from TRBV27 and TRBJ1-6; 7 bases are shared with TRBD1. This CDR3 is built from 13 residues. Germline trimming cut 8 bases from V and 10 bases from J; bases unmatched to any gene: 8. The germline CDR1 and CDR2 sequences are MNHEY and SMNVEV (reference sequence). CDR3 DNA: TGTGCCAGCGCGACAGGGTACCGGTCACCCCTCCACTTT. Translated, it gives CASATGYRSPLHF.

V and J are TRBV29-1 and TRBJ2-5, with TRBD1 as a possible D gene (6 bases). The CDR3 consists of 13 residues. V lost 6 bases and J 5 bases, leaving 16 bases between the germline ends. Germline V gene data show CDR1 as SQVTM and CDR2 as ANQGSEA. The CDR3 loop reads CSVWIRGMETQYF. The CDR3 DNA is TGCAGCGTGTGGATTAGGGGGATGGAGACCCAGTACTTC. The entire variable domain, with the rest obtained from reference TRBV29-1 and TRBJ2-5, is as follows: SAVISQKPSRDICQRGTSLTIQCQVDSQVTMMFWYRQQPGQSLTLIATANQGSEATYESGFVIDKFPISRPNLTFSTLTVSNMSPEDSSIYLCSVWIRGMETQYFGPGTRLLVL.

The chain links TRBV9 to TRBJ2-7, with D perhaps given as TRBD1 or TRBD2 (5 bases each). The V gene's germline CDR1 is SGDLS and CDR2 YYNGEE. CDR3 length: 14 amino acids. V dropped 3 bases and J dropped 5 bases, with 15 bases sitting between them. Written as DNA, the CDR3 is TGTGCCAGCAGCGCTTCTCCCGGGGCCCACGAGCAGTACTTC. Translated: CASSASPGAHEQYF.

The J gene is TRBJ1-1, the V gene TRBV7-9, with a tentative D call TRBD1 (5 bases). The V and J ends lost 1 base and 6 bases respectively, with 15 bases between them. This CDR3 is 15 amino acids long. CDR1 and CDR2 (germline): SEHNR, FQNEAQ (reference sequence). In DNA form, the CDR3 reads TGTGCCAGCAGCTTAGAGGGTCAGGGTTCCCCTGAAGCTTTCTTT. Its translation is CASSLEGQGSPEAFF. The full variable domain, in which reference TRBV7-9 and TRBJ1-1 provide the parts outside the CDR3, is DTGVSQNPRHKITKRGQNVTFRCDPISEHNRLYWYRQTLGQGPEFLTYFQNEAQLEKSRLLSDRFSAERPKGSFSTLEIQRTEQGDSAMYLCASSLEGQGSPEAFFGQGTRLTVV.

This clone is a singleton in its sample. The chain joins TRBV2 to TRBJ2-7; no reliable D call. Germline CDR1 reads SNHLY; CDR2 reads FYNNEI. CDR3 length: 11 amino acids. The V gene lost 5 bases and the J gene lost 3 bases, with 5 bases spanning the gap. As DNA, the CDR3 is TGTGCCAGCAGTACCAGCTACGAGCAGTACTTC. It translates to CASSTSYEQYF.

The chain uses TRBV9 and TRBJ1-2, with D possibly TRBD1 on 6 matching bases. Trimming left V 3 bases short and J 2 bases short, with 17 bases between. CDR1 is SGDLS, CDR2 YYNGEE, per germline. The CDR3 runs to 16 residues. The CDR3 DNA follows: TGTGCCAGCAGCGCATCCAGGAGAGGGGGAAACTATGGCTACACCTTC. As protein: CASSASRRGGNYGYTF.

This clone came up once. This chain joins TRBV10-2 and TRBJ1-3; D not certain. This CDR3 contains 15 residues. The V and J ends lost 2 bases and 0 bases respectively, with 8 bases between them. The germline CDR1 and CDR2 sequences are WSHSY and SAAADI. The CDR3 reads CASSETPSSGNTIYF. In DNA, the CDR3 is TGCGCCAGCAGTGAGACACCGAGCTCTGGAAACACCATATATTTT.